A single sample gave rise to the 10 T cell receptor beta chains below, sequenced in a study of OX40 agonist ivuxolimab in advanced cancers. TCRdb keeps only in-frame clones here, not all; method: immunoSEQ multiplex PCR. There are about 64,000 clones in the sample; 84% occur only once, and approximately 9.4% lies in the top ten. Specimen: CD4+ or CD8+ T cells sorted from blood, collected in a trial of the OX40 agonist ivuxolimab. The receptors were sampled from an adult with an advanced solid tumor such as melanoma, head and neck, liver or kidney cancer.

As DNA, the CDR3 is TGTGCCAGCAGCAAAGGAGACCGGGACAGCCACACTGAAGCTTTCTTT. Its protein product is CASSKGDRDSHTEAFF. This chain connects TRBV21-1 to TRBJ1-1; TRBD1 is taken as the D call from the table, unchecked against the DNA. TRBV21-1 is an annotated pseudogene. CDR3 length: 16 residues.

The V call is TRBV25-1, the J call TRBJ2-7; 8 nucleotides line up with TRBD1. The CDR3 has 16 residues. Germline CDR1 reads MGHDK; CDR2 reads SYGVNS. Germline trimming cut 4 bases from V and 4 bases from J; bases unmatched to any gene: 12. CDR3 in DNA: TGTGCCAGCAGTGCCCGAGAGCGGACAGGGAATTACGAGCAGTACTTC. Translation: CASSARERTGNYEQYF.

The chain has TRBV6-5 and TRBJ2-5, with a tentative D call TRBD1 (5 bases). CDR3 length: 14 amino acids. Germline V lookup: CDR1 MNHEY, CDR2 SVGAGI. Trimming took off 5 bases at V and 0 bases at J, with 10 bases between the two ends. CDR3 sequence (DNA): TGTGCCAGCAGTCCGGCAGGGAACCAAGAGACCCAGTACTTC. It specifies CASSPAGNQETQYF.

This clone was counted once. V is TRBV6-6 and J is TRBJ1-6; TRBD1 matches at 8 bases. The CDR3 spans 16 residues. Trimming removed 2 bases from V and 10 bases from J; junction bases left unmatched: 10. Germline-derived CDR1 and CDR2 are MNHNY and SVGAGI (reference sequence). CDR3 DNA: TGTGCCAGCAGTTACCGTCCAGGGACAGGTGACTCACCCCTCCACTTT. Amino acid sequence: CASSYRPGTGDSPLHF.

The V gene is TRBV5-1, the J gene TRBJ2-5; the D gene is possibly TRBD2 (6 bases). The CDR3 runs 15 residues. Germline values: CDR1 SGHRS, CDR2 YFSETQ. The V end was cut by 0 bases, the J end by 1 base, with 10 bases between. The CDR3 reads CASSLELASQETQYF. In DNA, the CDR3 is TGCGCCAGCAGCTTGGAACTAGCTAGCCAAGAGACCCAGTACTTC.

The chain recombines TRBV19 with TRBJ2-1, with D hard to call. Trimming pared 7 bases from V and 0 bases from J, leaving 13 bases between. The CDR3 length is 15 residues. The germline V gene has CDR1 LNHDA and CDR2 SQIVND (reference sequence). The CDR3 coding sequence is TGTGCCAGTACCGGCATCTCGAGCTCCTACAATGAGCAGTTCTTC. Amino acids: CASTGISSSYNEQFF.

This clone was seen only once. The V gene is TRBV5-4, the J gene TRBJ2-3; either TRBD1 or TRBD2 may fit D (5 bases each). The germline V gene has CDR1 SGHNT and CDR2 YYREEE (reference sequence). CDR3 length: 16 amino acids. Trimming left V 0 bases short and J 0 bases short, with 11 bases between. The CDR3 region is CASSLDGTPSTDTQYF. CDR3 nucleotide sequence: TGTGCCAGCAGCTTGGACGGGACGCCTAGCACAGATACGCAGTATTTT.

V usage is TRBV6-5 and J usage is TRBJ1-3; 7 positions agree with TRBD1. The CDR3 has 14 amino acids. V shed 7 bases, J shed 6 bases, and the junction held 9 bases outside the gene matches. In germline, CDR1 is MNHEY, CDR2 SVGAGI. This chain's CDR3 is CASTRRTGSNTIYF. The CDR3 DNA sequence: TGTGCCAGCACGCGCCGGACAGGCTCAAACACCATATATTTT.

The V and J genes are TRBV5-1 and TRBJ2-3; D possibly corresponds to TRBD1 (6 bases). Germline V gene lookup returns CDR1 SGHRS and CDR2 YFSETQ. V lost 5 bases, J lost 4 bases, and 14 bases lay in between. CDR3 length: 14 residues. CDR3 DNA: TGCGCCAGCAGTTCGAAACAGGGAGCAGATACGCAGTATTTT. It specifies CASSSKQGADTQYF.

V usage is TRBV11-2 and J usage is TRBJ2-2, with TRBD2 matching over 8 bases. CDR3 length: 15 amino acids. V was pared by 6 bases and J by 6 bases, with 9 bases of the junction left unmatched. Germline CDR1 and CDR2: SGHAT and FQNNGV. As DNA, the CDR3 is TGTGCCAGCAGAACACTAGCGGAGGGGGCCGGGGAGCTGTTTTTT. It yields the protein CASRTLAEGAGELFF.